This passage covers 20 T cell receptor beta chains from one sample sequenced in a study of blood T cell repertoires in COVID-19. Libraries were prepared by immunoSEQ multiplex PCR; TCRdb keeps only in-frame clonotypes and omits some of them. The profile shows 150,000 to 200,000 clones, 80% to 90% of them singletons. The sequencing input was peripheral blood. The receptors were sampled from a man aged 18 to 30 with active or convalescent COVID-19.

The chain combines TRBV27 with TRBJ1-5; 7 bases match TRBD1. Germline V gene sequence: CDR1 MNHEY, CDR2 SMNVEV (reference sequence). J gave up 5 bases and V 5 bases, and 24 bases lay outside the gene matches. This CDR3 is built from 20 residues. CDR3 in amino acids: CASSLPTTPKTGAKHQPQHF. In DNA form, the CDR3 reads TGTGCCAGCAGTCTTCCGACCACCCCAAAAACAGGGGCGAAGCATCAGCCCCAGCATTTT.

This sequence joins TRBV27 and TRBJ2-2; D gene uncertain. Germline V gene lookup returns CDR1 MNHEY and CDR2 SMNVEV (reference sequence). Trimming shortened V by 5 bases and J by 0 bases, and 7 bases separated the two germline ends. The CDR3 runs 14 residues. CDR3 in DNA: TGTGCCAGCAGTCCCCCGGCGAACACCGGGGAGCTGTTTTTT. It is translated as CASSPPANTGELFF.

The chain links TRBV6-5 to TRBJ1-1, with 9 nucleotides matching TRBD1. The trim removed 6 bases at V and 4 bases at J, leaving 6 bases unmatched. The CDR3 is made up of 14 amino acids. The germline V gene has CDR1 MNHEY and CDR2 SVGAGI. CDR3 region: CASSWTGEGTEAFF. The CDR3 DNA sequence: TGTGCCAGCAGCTGGACAGGGGAGGGCACTGAAGCTTTCTTT.

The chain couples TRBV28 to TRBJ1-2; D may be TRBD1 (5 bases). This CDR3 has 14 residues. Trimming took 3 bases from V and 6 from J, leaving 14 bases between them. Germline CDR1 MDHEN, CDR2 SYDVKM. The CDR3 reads CASSFWGRVDGYTF. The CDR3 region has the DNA TGTGCCAGCAGTTTTTGGGGCCGTGTTGATGGCTACACCTTC.

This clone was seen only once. The CDR3 spells CASSGWENQHYGYTF. The CDR3 DNA is TGTGCCAGCTCGGGGTGGGAGAACCAACACTATGGCTACACCTTC. The chain recombines TRBV18 with TRBJ1-2; D gene unclear. Germline V gene sequence: CDR1 KGHSH, CDR2 LQKENI. The CDR3 has 15 amino acids. The V and J ends lost 6 bases and 3 bases respectively, with 17 bases between them.

As DNA, the CDR3 is TGTGCCAGTAGTATAGATACAGGGTTAGGCAGGGGCTACACCTTC. This encodes CASSIDTGLGRGYTF. This sequence joins TRBV19 and TRBJ1-2; possibly TRBD1 for D (6 bases). The CDR3 is made up of 15 amino acids. Germline CDR1 LNHDA, CDR2 SQIVND (reference sequence). Trimming stripped 0 bases from V and 8 bases from J, with 16 bases between.

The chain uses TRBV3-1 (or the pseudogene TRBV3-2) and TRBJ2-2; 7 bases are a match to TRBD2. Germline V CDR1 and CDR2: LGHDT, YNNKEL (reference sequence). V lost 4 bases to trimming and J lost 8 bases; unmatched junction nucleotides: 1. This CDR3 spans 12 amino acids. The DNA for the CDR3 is TGTGCCAGCAGCCGAGCGGGAGGGGAGCTGTTTTTT. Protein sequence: CASSRAGGELFF.

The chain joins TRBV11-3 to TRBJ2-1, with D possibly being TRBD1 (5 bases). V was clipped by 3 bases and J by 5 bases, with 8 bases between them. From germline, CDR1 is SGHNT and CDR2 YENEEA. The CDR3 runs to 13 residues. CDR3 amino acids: CASSFDRDNEQFF. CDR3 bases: TGTGCCAGCAGCTTTGACAGAGACAATGAGCAGTTCTTC.

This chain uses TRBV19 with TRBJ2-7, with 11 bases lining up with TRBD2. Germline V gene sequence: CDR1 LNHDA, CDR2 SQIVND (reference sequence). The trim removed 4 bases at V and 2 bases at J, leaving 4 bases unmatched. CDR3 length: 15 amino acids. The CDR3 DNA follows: TGTGCCAGTAGTACCACACTAGCGGGAGCCTACGAGCAGTACTTC. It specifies CASSTTLAGAYEQYF.

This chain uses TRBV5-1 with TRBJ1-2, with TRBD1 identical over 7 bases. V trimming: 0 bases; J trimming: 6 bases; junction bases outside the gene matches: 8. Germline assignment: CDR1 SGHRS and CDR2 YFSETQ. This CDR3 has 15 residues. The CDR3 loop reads CASSLAGQGVNGYTF. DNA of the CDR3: TGCGCCAGCAGCTTGGCCGGGCAGGGGGTCAATGGCTACACCTTC.

CDR3 sequence: CASSLDSGRGTDTQYF. The CDR3 DNA reads as TGTGCCAGCAGCTTAGACAGCGGGAGAGGTACAGATACGCAGTATTTT. V gene TRBV11-3 combines with J gene TRBJ2-3; 8 positions match TRBD2. Germline values: CDR1 SGHNT, CDR2 YENEEA. The CDR3 runs to 16 residues. The V and J ends lost 0 bases and 3 bases, in that order; junction bases with no gene match: 5.

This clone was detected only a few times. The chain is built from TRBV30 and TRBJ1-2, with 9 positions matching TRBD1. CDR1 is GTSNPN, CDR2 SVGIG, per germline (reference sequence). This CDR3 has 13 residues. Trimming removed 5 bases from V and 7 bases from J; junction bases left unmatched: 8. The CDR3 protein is CAWGYGDRAGYTF. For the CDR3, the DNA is TGTGCCTGGGGGTATGGGGACAGGGCTGGCTACACCTTC.

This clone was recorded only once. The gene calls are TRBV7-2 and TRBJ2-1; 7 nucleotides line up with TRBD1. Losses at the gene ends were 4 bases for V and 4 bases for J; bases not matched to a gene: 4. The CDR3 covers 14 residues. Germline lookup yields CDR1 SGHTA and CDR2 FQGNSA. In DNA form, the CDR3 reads TGTGCCAGCAGCTCCAGACAGGGTTACAATGAGCAGTTCTTC. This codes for CASSSRQGYNEQFF.

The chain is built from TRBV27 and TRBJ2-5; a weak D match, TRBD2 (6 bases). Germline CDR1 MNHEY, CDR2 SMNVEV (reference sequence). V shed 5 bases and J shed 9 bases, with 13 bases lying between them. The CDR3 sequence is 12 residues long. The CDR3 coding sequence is TGTGCCAGCAGTACGACTAGGAGTGCCCAGTACTTC. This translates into CASSTTRSAQYF.

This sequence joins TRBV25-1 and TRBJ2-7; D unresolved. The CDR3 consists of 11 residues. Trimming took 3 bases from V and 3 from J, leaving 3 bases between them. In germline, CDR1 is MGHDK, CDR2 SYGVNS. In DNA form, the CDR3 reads TGTGCCAGCAGTGACGGCTACGAGCAGTACGTC. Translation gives CASSDGYEQYV.

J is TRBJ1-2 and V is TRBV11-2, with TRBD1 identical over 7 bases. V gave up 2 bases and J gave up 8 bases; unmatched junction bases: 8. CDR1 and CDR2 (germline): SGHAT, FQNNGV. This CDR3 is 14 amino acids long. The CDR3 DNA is TGTGCCAGCAGCTTAAGTGGGACAGTCGGCGGCTACACCTTC. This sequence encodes CASSLSGTVGGYTF.

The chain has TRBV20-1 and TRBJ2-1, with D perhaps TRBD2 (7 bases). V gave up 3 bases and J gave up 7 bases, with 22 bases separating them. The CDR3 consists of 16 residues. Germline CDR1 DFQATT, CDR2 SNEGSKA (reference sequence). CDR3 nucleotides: TGCAGTGCTAGTCTCCCCCGGGGGGCAGTCCCTAATGAGCAGTTCTTC. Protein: CSASLPRGAVPNEQFF.

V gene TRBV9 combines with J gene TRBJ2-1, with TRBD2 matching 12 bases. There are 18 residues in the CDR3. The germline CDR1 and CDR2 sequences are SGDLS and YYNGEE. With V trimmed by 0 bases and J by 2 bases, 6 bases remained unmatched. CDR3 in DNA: TGTGCCAGCAGCGTAGAACAACTAGCGGGAGGTCCCTACAATGAGCAGTTCTTC. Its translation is CASSVEQLAGGPYNEQFF.

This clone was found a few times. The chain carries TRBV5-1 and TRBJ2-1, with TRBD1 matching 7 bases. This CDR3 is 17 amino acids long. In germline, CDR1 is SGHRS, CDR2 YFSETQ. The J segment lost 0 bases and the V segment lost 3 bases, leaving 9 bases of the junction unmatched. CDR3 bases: TGCGCCAGCAGCTCGAGGGACAGCTCGAGCTCCTACAATGAGCAGTTCTTC. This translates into CASSSRDSSSSYNEQFF.

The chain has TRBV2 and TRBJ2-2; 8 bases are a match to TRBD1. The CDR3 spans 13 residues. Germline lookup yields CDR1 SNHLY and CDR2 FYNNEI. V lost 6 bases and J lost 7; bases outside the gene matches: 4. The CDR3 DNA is TGTGCCAGCAGGGACAGGGCAGTCGGGGAGCTGTTTTTT. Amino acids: CASRDRAVGELFF.